Presented here are 12 T cell receptor beta chains from one specimen sequenced in a study of OX40 agonist ivuxolimab in advanced cancers. Some clones are missing from TCRdb's copy, which holds only in-frame ones; the method was immunoSEQ multiplex PCR. The sample holds about 35,000 clones, 70% to 85% seen once. This sample comprised CD4+ or CD8+ T cells sorted from blood, obtained in a trial of the OX40 agonist ivuxolimab. The receptors shown here come from an adult with an advanced solid tumor such as melanoma, head and neck, liver or kidney cancer.

This clone counts as medium-sized. Here the CDR3 reads CASSPDGGSGELFF. CDR3 DNA sequence: TGTGCCAGCTCACCTGACGGGGGGTCCGGGGAGCTGTTTTTT. The rearrangement joins TRBV18 to TRBJ2-2; 7 bases align to TRBD2. The CDR3 has 14 residues. Trimming removed 3 bases from V and 6 bases from J; junction bases left unmatched: 4. Per germline, CDR1 KGHSH and CDR2 LQKENI.

The chain carries TRBV5-3 and TRBJ2-7, with 8 bases lining up with TRBD2. TRBV5-3 is known as an ORF, though its function is uncertain. The trim removed 8 bases at V and 4 bases at J, leaving 14 bases unmatched. The CDR3 has 15 residues. The CDR3 nucleotides read TGTGCCAGCACCCCGGGGGGGCGCGGGTATTACGAGCAGTACTTC. Its protein product is CASTPGGRGYYEQYF.

Here the CDR3 reads CASSSRLAGLNEQFF. Here the CDR3 DNA reads TGTGCCAGCAGCTCCCGACTAGCGGGATTGAATGAGCAGTTCTTC. The chain links TRBV7-3 to TRBJ2-1, with 11 bases fitting TRBD2. The CDR3 runs 15 residues. V lost 4 bases, J lost 7 bases, and 6 bases stayed unmatched. CDR1 and CDR2 from the germline V gene are SGHTA and FQGTGA.

This chain connects TRBV19 to TRBJ2-7; no definite D call. CDR1 and CDR2 from the germline V gene are LNHDA and SQIVND (reference sequence). The germline V and J ends were trimmed by 4 bases and 4 bases, with 11 bases remaining between them. The CDR3 sequence is 13 residues long. CDR3 region: CASSRGAFYEQYF. CDR3 nucleotide sequence: TGTGCCAGTAGTAGAGGAGCGTTTTACGAGCAGTACTTC.

This clone was counted a few times. The rearrangement joins TRBV15 to TRBJ1-5, with 7 positions matching TRBD1. The CDR3 is 17 residues long. CDR1 and CDR2 (germline): LNHNV, YYDKDF (reference sequence). Losses at the gene ends were 5 bases for V and 5 bases for J; bases not matched to a gene: 15. As DNA, the CDR3 is TGTGCCACCAGCCTAATACCGGGACAGAAGTTTCATCAGCCCCAGCATTTT. Protein: CATSLIPGQKFHQPQHF.

The V gene is TRBV4-1, the J gene TRBJ2-3; D is uncertain. The V and J ends lost 1 base and 4 bases respectively, with 9 bases between them. CDR1 is MGHRA and CDR2 is YSYEKL in the germline V gene. The CDR3 has 14 amino acids. CDR3 loop: CASSQGQLPDTQYF. The CDR3 DNA reads TGCGCCAGCAGCCAAGGGCAATTGCCAGATACGCAGTATTTT.

The V call is TRBV27, the J call TRBJ1-1; D might be TRBD1 (6 bases). Germline V CDR1 and CDR2: MNHEY, SMNVEV (reference sequence). The CDR3 loop spans 14 amino acids. The V end lost 3 bases, the J end lost 5 bases, and 13 bases lay between the germline ends. The CDR3 DNA reads TGTGCCAGCAGTTTTTCAGGGGTGAGGACTGAAGCTTTCTTT. Encoded protein: CASSFSGVRTEAFF.

V and J are TRBV7-8 and TRBJ2-1; maybe TRBD1 (6 bases). The CDR3 length is 15 residues. Germline assignment: CDR1 SGHVS and CDR2 FQNEAQ. V gave up 1 base and J gave up 6 bases, with 13 bases separating them. CDR3 region: CASSLGIAQGNEQFF. CDR3 DNA: TGTGCCAGCAGCTTAGGAATCGCACAGGGCAATGAGCAGTTCTTC.

The chain recombines TRBV11-3 with TRBJ2-5; D tentatively fits TRBD1 or TRBD2 (5 bases each). The CDR3 runs 12 residues. CDR1 and CDR2 (germline): SGHNT, YENEEA. V was cut by 0 bases and J by 9 bases, with 8 bases left in between. CDR3 bases: TGTGCCAGCAGCTTAGACCGGGGCCCCCAGTACTTC. Its protein product is CASSLDRGPQYF.

In its sample, this clone was seen once. V usage is TRBV19 and J usage is TRBJ2-1; D possibly uses TRBD1 or TRBD2 (8 bases each). Trimming stripped 4 bases from V and 6 bases from J, with 25 bases between. The CDR3 totals 18 residues. Germline CDR1 reads LNHDA; CDR2 reads SQIVND (reference sequence). The CDR3 reads CASSRTGIGTRFGNEQFF. The CDR3 DNA reads as TGTGCCAGTAGTAGGACAGGGATAGGGACTAGATTCGGCAATGAGCAGTTCTTC.

The chain links TRBV29-1 to TRBJ2-5; the match to TRBD1 covers 7 bases. Germline CDR1 and CDR2: SQVTM and ANQGSEA. The CDR3 has 13 amino acids. J was trimmed by 2 bases and V by 3 bases; bases with no gene match: 3. DNA for the CDR3: TGCAGCGTTGAGCAGGGACAGCAAGAGACCCAGTACTTC. Its protein product is CSVEQGQQETQYF.

In this sample, this clone turned up a few times. The same CDR3 can be traced to other DNA sequences in this sample. This chain connects TRBV28 to TRBJ2-7; D is unresolved. CDR3 length equals 12 residues. V was shortened by 2 bases and J by 3 bases, with 5 bases between the two germline ends. Per germline, CDR1 MDHEN and CDR2 SYDVKM. CDR3: CASSLVSYEQYF. The CDR3 region has the DNA TGTGCCAGCAGTTTAGTCAGCTACGAGCAGTACTTC. Full variable domain (missing parts from reference TRBV28 and TRBJ2-7): DVKVTQSSRYLVKRTGEKVFLECVQDMDHENMFWYRQDPGLGLRLIYFSYDVKMKEKGDIPEGYSVSREKKERFSLILESASTNQTSMYLCASSLVSYEQYFGPGTRLTVT.